A single TCR beta chain is shown here with its context. Its target is unknown. Primers used in a second PCR of roughly 6 to 11 cycles were a sample-barcoded 5' primer and a J-beta primer mix. MiXCR was run by TCRdb on the 5' RACE reads, yielding one entry per CDR3 protein. The repertoire includes about 1 million distinct CDR3 sequences, more than 35% of them detected once, and approximately 20% sits in the top ten. These data are taken from a study of blood T cells in healthy people across ages. Study results and caveats: In older individuals, TCR beta diversity per million T cells was lower, falling roughly linearly with age.

V was shortened by 0 bases and J by 6 bases, with 8 bases between the two germline ends. CDR1 and CDR2 from the germline V gene are ENHRY and SYGVKD. The CDR3 sequence is 13 residues long. V is TRBV10-3 and J is TRBJ1-1; unclear D gene. Input material: blood. The origin of this receptor is an older woman in good health. This chain's CDR3 is CAISESIRAEAFF. CDR3 in DNA: TGTGCCATCAGTGAGTCTATAAGGGCTGAAGCTTTCTTT.